Shown below are 28 T cell receptor beta chains from a single sample sequenced in a study of PD-1 blockade in classical Hodgkin lymphoma. Assay used: immunoSEQ multiplex PCR; TCRdb lists only in-frame clones, some missing. The sample consists of roughly 28,000 clones, 78% of them appearing once. No patient escaped relapse after autologous stem cell transplantation, and brentuximab vedotin exposure varied. The sample was peripheral blood mononuclear cells (PBMCs), taken before the second cycle of nivolumab. The receptor source for this set is a human donor with classical Hodgkin lymphoma.

This rearrangement joins TRBV30 to TRBJ2-1; D is ambiguous. This CDR3 contains 14 residues. V shed 1 base and J shed 0 bases, with 7 bases lying between them. Germline V gives CDR1 GTSNPN, CDR2 SVGIG (reference sequence). The CDR3 DNA sequence: TGTGCCTGGAGTGCCTTAAGCTCCTACAATGAGCAGTTCTTC. Its translation is CAWSALSSYNEQFF.

This clone was detected only a few times. This sequence joins TRBV10-3 and TRBJ1-2, with D possibly matching TRBD1 (6 bases). The CDR3 totals 13 residues. V was shortened by 5 bases and J by 3 bases, with 10 bases between the two germline ends. Germline V gene lookup returns CDR1 ENHRY and CDR2 SYGVKD. This CDR3 reads CAISRQEYYGYTF. The CDR3 coding sequence is TGTGCCATCAGTAGACAGGAGTACTATGGCTACACCTTC.

The genes are TRBV18 and TRBJ2-3; 7 positions agree with TRBD2. V shed 4 bases, J shed 5 bases, and the junction held 3 bases outside the gene matches. This CDR3 spans 13 amino acids. Germline loops: CDR1 KGHSH, CDR2 LQKENI. The CDR3 nucleotides read TGTGCCAGCTCACTTTCGGGAGGAGATACGCAGTATTTT. Residues: CASSLSGGDTQYF. Combining the CDR3 with reference TRBV18 and TRBJ2-3 gives the whole variable domain NAGVMQNPRHLVRRRGQEARLRCSPMKGHSHVYWYRQLPEEGLKFMVYLQKENIIDESGMPKERFSAEFPKEGPSILRIQQVVRGDSAAYFCASSLSGGDTQYFGPGTRLTVL.

This chain links TRBV5-1 with TRBJ2-1, with 7 bases fitting TRBD1. Trimming cost V 5 bases and J 6 bases; bases outside gene matches: 8. In germline, CDR1 is SGHRS, CDR2 YFSETQ. This CDR3 is 14 amino acids long. CDR3 sequence reads: CASRTTGSLNEQFF. The CDR3 DNA reads TGCGCCAGCAGGACGACAGGGAGTCTCAATGAGCAGTTCTTC.

This chain uses TRBV6-5 with TRBJ2-5; D might be TRBD2 (6 bases). V lost 0 bases, J lost 4 bases, and 12 bases lay in between. Germline V gives CDR1 MNHEY, CDR2 SVGAGI. The CDR3 sequence is 15 residues long. The CDR3 here is CASSYSSRGGETQYF. Here the CDR3 DNA reads TGTGCCAGCAGTTACTCGTCAAGGGGAGGAGAGACCCAGTACTTC.

The V and J genes are TRBV28 and TRBJ2-1; 7 bases are shared with TRBD1. Germline CDR1 is MDHEN and CDR2 is SYDVKM. The CDR3 loop spans 14 amino acids. V was pared by 7 bases and J by 1 base, with 4 bases of the junction left unmatched. This CDR3 is CASIGQESYNEQFF. The CDR3 coding sequence is TGTGCCAGCATAGGACAGGAATCCTACAATGAGCAGTTCTTC.

This chain joins TRBV6-5 and TRBJ1-5, with D unclear. V dropped 5 bases and J dropped 2 bases, with 10 bases sitting between them. The germline V gene has CDR1 MNHEY and CDR2 SVGAGI. This CDR3 comprises 14 residues. CDR3 amino acids: CASSKGGGNQPQHF. As DNA, the CDR3 is TGTGCCAGCAGTAAGGGCGGGGGCAATCAGCCCCAGCATTTT.

This clone occurred a few times. The genes are TRBV27 and TRBJ2-3; D possibly corresponds to TRBD1 (5 bases). Germline CDR1 reads MNHEY; CDR2 reads SMNVEV (reference sequence). This CDR3 is 15 amino acids long. V gave up 5 bases and J gave up 2 bases, with 14 bases separating them. CDR3 in DNA: TGTGCCAGCAGTCATAGGGGAATCTCCACAGATACGCAGTATTTT. Protein sequence: CASSHRGISTDTQYF.

The chain joins TRBV4-2 to TRBJ2-2; TRBD1 matches 10 bases. V lost 1 base, J lost 7 bases, and 3 bases stayed unmatched. This CDR3 comprises 15 residues. Germline CDR1 and CDR2: LGHNA and YNFKEQ. The CDR3 region has the DNA TGTGCCAGCAGCCAAGGGACAGGGGGTATCGGGGAGCTGTTTTTT. This gives the protein CASSQGTGGIGELFF.

As for this clone: At the DNA level, this CDR3 is encoded by other sequences in the same sample as well. The chain joins TRBV5-1 to TRBJ2-7, with D maybe TRBD2 (5 bases). V shed 0 bases and J shed 0 bases, with 7 bases lying between them. Germline CDR1 reads SGHRS; CDR2 reads YFSETQ. The CDR3 has 14 residues. CDR3: CASSLAGSSYEQYF. The CDR3 DNA follows: TGCGCCAGCAGCTTGGCGGGAAGCTCCTACGAGCAGTACTTC. Together with reference TRBV5-1 and TRBJ2-7, the CDR3 gives the full variable domain: KAGVTQTPRYLIKTRGQQVTLSCSPISGHRSVSWYQQTPGQGLQFLFEYFSETQRNKGNFPGRFSGRQFSNSRSEMNVSTLELGDSALYLCASSLAGSSYEQYFGPGTRLTVT.

This clone was observed a few times. The chain has TRBV19 and TRBJ1-1, with D unclear. The CDR3 totals 13 residues. Deletions cut 9 bases from V and 5 bases from J, with 16 bases between. Germline-derived CDR1 and CDR2 are LNHDA and SQIVND (reference sequence). The CDR3 region has the DNA TGTGCCAGCCGGGTTTCAGGTTCGACTGAAGCTTTCTTT. Its translation is CASRVSGSTEAFF.

This chain connects TRBV11-2 to TRBJ1-2; no clear D. Trimming took off 5 bases at V and 8 bases at J, with 15 bases between the two ends. This CDR3 contains 13 residues. Germline V gene lookup returns CDR1 SGHAT and CDR2 FQNNGV. As DNA, the CDR3 is TGTGCCAGCAGCCTATTGCTCATTAAGGGCTACACCTTC. It yields the protein CASSLLLIKGYTF.

The chain employs TRBV5-1 and TRBJ1-2; D uncertain. CDR3 length: 14 amino acids. Deletions cut 0 bases from V and 1 base from J, with 7 bases between. The germline V gene encodes CDR1 SGHRS and CDR2 YFSETQ. CDR3 amino acids: CASSLGQINYGYTF. CDR3 coding DNA: TGCGCCAGCAGCTTGGGGCAGATTAACTATGGCTACACCTTC.

The gene calls are TRBV27 and TRBJ1-2, with 8 bases identical to TRBD1. After removal of 5 bases from V and 8 bases from J, the junction contained 13 bases not matched to a gene. The CDR3 covers 15 residues. Germline V gene data show CDR1 as MNHEY and CDR2 as SMNVEV (reference sequence). CDR3 DNA: TGTGCCAGCAGTGCGGGGACAGGCCCTTTAAGGGGCTACACCTTC. Encoded protein: CASSAGTGPLRGYTF.

The chain has TRBV2 and TRBJ1-2, with D unclear. Trimming stripped 4 bases from V and 1 base from J, with 10 bases between. The CDR3 has 14 amino acids. CDR1 and CDR2 from the germline V gene are SNHLY and FYNNEI. CDR3: CASSVSIINYGYTF. In nucleotides, the CDR3 is TGTGCCAGCAGTGTTTCCATTATTAACTATGGCTACACCTTC.

V and J are TRBV7-2 and TRBJ1-1, with D possibly TRBD1 on 5 matching bases. The V and J ends lost 1 base and 2 bases respectively, with 14 bases between them. The germline V gene has CDR1 SGHTA and CDR2 FQGNSA. CDR3 length: 16 residues. The CDR3 DNA is TGTGCCAGCAGCTTAGGTATGGGAGGGACCAACACTGAAGCTTTCTTT. This gives the protein CASSLGMGGTNTEAFF.

This clone appeared once. CDR3 nucleotide sequence: TGTGCCAGCAGCTCTTTGGCGGAGGGGATAGGGAACACTGAAGCTTTCTTT. Protein sequence: CASSSLAEGIGNTEAFF. V and J are TRBV7-9 and TRBJ1-1, with a possible D match to TRBD1 (5 bases). The germline gives CDR1 SEHNR, CDR2 FQNEAQ (reference sequence). Trimming removed 4 bases from V and 1 base from J, with 19 bases in between. This CDR3 contains 17 residues.

The count of this clone is one. The chain recombines TRBV7-2 with TRBJ2-1; TRBD1 is a possible D gene (6 bases). The germline V gene encodes CDR1 SGHTA and CDR2 FQGNSA. V was trimmed by 5 bases and J by 10 bases, leaving 18 bases between them. CDR3 length: 14 residues. This chain's CDR3 is CASSQALYRDEQFF. Here the CDR3 DNA reads TGTGCCAGCAGCCAAGCACTCTACAGGGACGAGCAGTTCTTC.

The chain carries TRBV5-6 and TRBJ2-5; TRBD1 agrees at 7 bases. The CDR3 sequence is 13 residues long. V lost 1 base and J lost 5; bases outside the gene matches: 2. CDR1 and CDR2 (germline): SGHDT, YYEEEE. Written as DNA, the CDR3 is TGTGCCAGCAGCTTGAAAGGGGGCGAGACCCAGTACTTC. It specifies CASSLKGGETQYF.

V gene TRBV9 combines with J gene TRBJ2-7, with a tentative D call TRBD1 (7 bases). Per germline, CDR1 SGDLS and CDR2 YYNGEE. The V gene lost 4 bases and the J gene lost 8 bases, with 16 bases spanning the gap. This CDR3 contains 13 residues. CDR3 bases: TGTGCCAGCAGCCCAGGGGGTCGGGGGAAGCAGTACTTC. Translated, it gives CASSPGGRGKQYF.

The chain carries TRBV28 and TRBJ2-7; TRBD1 matches 7 bases. CDR3 length equals 13 residues. Germline assignment: CDR1 MDHEN and CDR2 SYDVKM. The junction had 7 bases not matched to a gene; V was cut back by 6 bases and J by 5 bases. Written as DNA, the CDR3 is TGTGCCAGCAGAAGACAGGGTGGGAACGAGCAGTACTTC. Its translation: CASRRQGGNEQYF.

This clone turned up a few times. The chain has TRBV5-6 and TRBJ2-5; 7 bases line up with TRBD1. The CDR3 spans 13 residues. From germline, CDR1 is SGHDT and CDR2 YYEEEE. Germline trimming cut 4 bases from V and 5 bases from J; bases unmatched to any gene: 5. CDR3 DNA: TGTGCCAGCAGCGCACAGGGGCGGGAGACCCAGTACTTC. This gives the protein CASSAQGRETQYF.

The chain joins TRBV2 to TRBJ2-1; 14 nucleotides align to TRBD2. J was trimmed by 10 bases and V by 7 bases; bases with no gene match: 9. The CDR3 covers 15 residues. Germline V lookup: CDR1 SNHLY, CDR2 FYNNEI. The CDR3 region is CASKRTSGGSWEQFF. The CDR3 DNA reads as TGTGCCAGCAAAAGGACTAGCGGGGGGTCGTGGGAGCAGTTCTTC.

J is TRBJ1-1 and V is TRBV19, with D uncertain. This CDR3 region has 14 residues. The ends were cut back, 2 bases at V and 5 bases at J, with 12 bases in the middle. CDR1 and CDR2 (germline): LNHDA, SQIVND (reference sequence). The CDR3, as DNA: TGTGCCAGTAGTATAAATGGATTTAGGACTGAAGCTTTCTTT. Encoded protein: CASSINGFRTEAFF.

This chain connects TRBV28 to TRBJ1-1; no reliable D call. V dropped 2 bases and J dropped 1 base, with 8 bases sitting between them. Germline lookup yields CDR1 MDHEN and CDR2 SYDVKM. This CDR3 contains 14 residues. The CDR3 DNA reads TGTGCCAGCAGTTTAAACTCTCGGAACACTGAAGCTTTCTTT. Its translation: CASSLNSRNTEAFF. Supplemented by reference TRBV28 and TRBJ1-1, the full variable domain reads DVKVTQSSRYLVKRTGEKVFLECVQDMDHENMFWYRQDPGLGLRLIYFSYDVKMKEKGDIPEGYSVSREKKERFSLILESASTNQTSMYLCASSLNSRNTEAFFGQGTRLTVV.

This clone has a handful of counts. The chain couples TRBV11-3 to TRBJ1-4; 7 bases fit TRBD1. The CDR3 contains 14 residues. Per germline, CDR1 SGHNT and CDR2 YENEEA. V trimming: 5 bases; J trimming: 3 bases; junction bases outside the gene matches: 3. This CDR3 is CASSVRGSNEKLFF. In DNA form, the CDR3 reads TGTGCCAGCAGCGTCAGGGGGTCTAATGAAAAACTGTTTTTT. Looking up the rest from reference TRBV11-3 and TRBJ1-4 gives the full variable domain: EAGVVQSPRYKIIEKKQPVAFWCNPISGHNTLYWYLQNLGQGPELLIRYENEEAVDDSQLPKDRFSAERLKGVDSTLKIQPAELGDSAVYLCASSVRGSNEKLFFGSGTQLSVL.

The chain links TRBV11-3 to TRBJ1-4; 8 bases map to TRBD1. The germline V gene has CDR1 SGHNT and CDR2 YENEEA. The J segment lost 10 bases and the V segment lost 5 bases, leaving 6 bases of the junction unmatched. The CDR3 runs to 13 residues. CDR3 DNA sequence: TGTGCCAGCAGCGAACTGACAGGGGCAAAACTGTTTTTT. Translated: CASSELTGAKLFF.

V gene TRBV7-9 combines with J gene TRBJ1-1, with D perhaps TRBD1 (6 bases). This CDR3 is 14 amino acids long. With 5 bases removed from V and 5 bases from J, the gap between germline ends came to 15 bases. Germline V gene sequence: CDR1 SEHNR, CDR2 FQNEAQ (reference sequence). CDR3 loop: CASSGEQGWTEAFF. DNA of the CDR3: TGTGCCAGCAGCGGAGAACAGGGTTGGACTGAAGCTTTCTTT.